A single sample gave rise to the 9 T cell receptor beta chains below, sequenced in a study of CD8 T cells in ankylosing spondylitis (dated by TCRdb to about 2017). Library creation used 5' RACE. The listed sequencing device is Illumina HiSeq 2500. The public sequencing data were trimmed at Q25 with fastp and processed into clonotypes with MiXCR by TCRdb, which kept only in-frame beta chains. Entries are consolidated by CDR3 protein sequence, retaining the most common genes and DNA. The sample contains about 240,000 distinct CDR3 sequences, 8% to 9.5% of them found a single time. The ten most abundant clones make up 6.8% of the sample. Sequencing used blood, either unsorted or a sorted T cell fraction (not recorded which). These TCRs come from a male donor with ankylosing spondylitis or in good health (not recorded which).

This chain links TRBV5-5 with TRBJ2-5; D is ambiguous. The CDR3 loop spans 14 amino acids. V lost 2 bases and J lost 1, with 9 bases in between. The V gene's germline CDR1 is SGHKS and CDR2 YYEKEE (reference sequence). Here the CDR3 DNA reads TGTGCCAGCAGCTTCCCTGGCAGCCAAGAGACCCAGTACTTC. Its translation: CASSFPGSQETQYF.

This clonotype has ten or more counts. V is TRBV6-2 or TRBV6-3 and J is TRBJ2-7, with TRBD1 matching 9 bases. The V gene end was trimmed by 6 bases and the J gene end by 3 bases; junction bases not matched to a gene: 6. Germline V gene data show CDR1 as MNHEY and CDR2 as SVGEGT. This CDR3 comprises 14 residues. For the CDR3, the DNA is TGTGCCAGCAGAGCCTGGACAGGGGACTACGAGCAGTACTTC. Its translation is CASRAWTGDYEQYF.

The table lists this clonotype with many counts. The chain employs TRBV4-3 and TRBJ2-7; TRBD2 agrees at 8 bases. The CDR3 runs 15 residues. In germline, CDR1 is LGHNA, CDR2 YSLEER. Germline trimming cut 0 bases from V and 4 bases from J; bases unmatched to any gene: 5. CDR3 in amino acids: CASSQDLSGSYEQYF. The CDR3 nucleotides read TGCGCCAGCAGCCAAGATCTAAGCGGGAGTTACGAGCAGTACTTC.

At least ten counts were recorded for this clonotype. This sequence joins TRBV12-3 or TRBV12-4 and TRBJ2-1, with D unclear. The V and J ends lost 3 bases and 11 bases respectively, with 11 bases between them. This CDR3 comprises 12 residues. The CDR3 nucleotides are TGTGCCAGCAGTTTTCATATCTACCAGCAGTTCTTC. It translates to CASSFHIYQQFF.

This clonotype was detected many times. V usage is TRBV5-1 and J usage is TRBJ2-7; D gene unclear. V dropped 4 bases and J dropped 6 bases, with 14 bases sitting between them. Germline CDR1 and CDR2: SGHRS and YFSETQ. This CDR3 region has 13 residues. CDR3 region: CASSLDDTFEQYF. CDR3 nucleotide sequence: TGCGCCAGCAGCCTGGACGACACCTTCGAGCAGTACTTC.

The rearrangement links TRBV29-1 to TRBJ1-1; unclear D gene. This CDR3 region has 9 residues. Trimming cost V 5 bases and J 11 bases, with 9 bases left between them. The germline CDR1 and CDR2 sequences are SQVTM and ANQGSEA. CDR3 region: CSVPWWAFF. CDR3 nucleotides: TGCAGCGTTCCTTGGTGGGCTTTCTTT.

Turning to this clonotype: A read error may explain this, as a much larger clone is one base away. V is TRBV28 and J is TRBJ1-2; 9 positions match TRBD1. The ends lost 6 bases at V and 7 bases at J; junction bases unmatched: 18. Germline assignment: CDR1 MDHEN and CDR2 SYDVKM. The CDR3 covers 17 residues. The CDR3 nucleotides read TGTGCCAGCAGCCAGACCCGGACAGGGGCCGCCATCTGTGGCTACACCTTC. Its translation is CASSQTRTGAAICGYTF.

This clonotype was observed many times. The chain links TRBV25-1 to TRBJ2-3, with D maybe TRBD2 (7 bases). Germline values: CDR1 MGHDK, CDR2 SYGVNS. The CDR3 runs 16 residues. V was trimmed by 5 bases and J by 5 bases, leaving 20 bases between them. CDR3 bases: TGTGCCAGCAGTCCCGTTGTGGGGGGGCGCGGAGATACGCAGTATTTT. It is translated as CASSPVVGGRGDTQYF.

There are many counts of this clonotype. The chain uses TRBV5-1 and TRBJ2-5; D gene uncertain. Germline V gene sequence: CDR1 SGHRS, CDR2 YFSETQ. The CDR3 loop spans 14 amino acids. V was trimmed by 0 bases and J by 0 bases, leaving 6 bases between them. The CDR3 DNA follows: TGCGCCAGCAGCTTGGCTGGACACCAAGAGACCCAGTACTTC. This gives the protein CASSLAGHQETQYF.